The clone carrying this T cell receptor (beta chain) was picked up a small number of times. Its cognate antigen is unknown. This specimen belongs to a study of T-cell memory formation after mild COVID-19. Study-level information: Largely, TCR clusters stayed within a single donor. Broader study findings: Some SARS-CoV-2-responding clones were already detected in memory before infection. CD4/CD8 balance characterized clones contracting day 15 to 85, and CD4+ skew characterized later expanders.

One entry per CDR3 protein, called by TCRdb with MiXCR from the 5' RACE reads. The table shows 390,000 or so distinct CDR3 sequences, with about 15% occurring only once. V was pared by 6 bases and J by 0 bases, with 2 bases between. This CDR3 is built from 10 residues. The V gene's germline CDR1 is SQVTM and CDR2 ANQGSEA. The sequenced sample was PBMCs or a T cell subset sorted from them (not recorded which). The clonotype was recovered from a man aged 18 to 35 who had mild COVID-19 (a few samples of this study predate the infection). Cell type and time point are not known. The chain is built from TRBV29-1 and TRBJ2-5; no firm D call. The DNA of the CDR3 is TGCAGCGTAGACCAAGAGACCCAGTACTTC. It specifies CSVDQETQYF.